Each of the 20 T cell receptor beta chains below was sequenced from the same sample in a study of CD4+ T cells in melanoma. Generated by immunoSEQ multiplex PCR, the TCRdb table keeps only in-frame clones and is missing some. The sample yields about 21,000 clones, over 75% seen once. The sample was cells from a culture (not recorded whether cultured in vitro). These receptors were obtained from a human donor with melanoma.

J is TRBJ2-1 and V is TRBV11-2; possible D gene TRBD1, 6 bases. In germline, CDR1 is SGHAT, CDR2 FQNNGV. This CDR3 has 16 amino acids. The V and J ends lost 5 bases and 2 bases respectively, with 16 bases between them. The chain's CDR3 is CASSQYLGAAYNEQFF. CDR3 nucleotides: TGTGCCAGCAGCCAATACCTGGGGGCTGCCTACAATGAGCAGTTCTTC.

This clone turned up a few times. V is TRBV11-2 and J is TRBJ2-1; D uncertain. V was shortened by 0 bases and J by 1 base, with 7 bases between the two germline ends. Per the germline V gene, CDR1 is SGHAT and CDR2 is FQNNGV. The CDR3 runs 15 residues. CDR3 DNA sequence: TGTGCCAGCAGCTTAGAGTCCAGTTCCTACAATGAGCAGTTCTTC. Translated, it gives CASSLESSSYNEQFF.

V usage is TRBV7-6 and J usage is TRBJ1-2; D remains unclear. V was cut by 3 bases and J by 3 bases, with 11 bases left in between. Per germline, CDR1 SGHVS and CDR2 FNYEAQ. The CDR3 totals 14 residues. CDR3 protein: CASSLRAGDYGYTF. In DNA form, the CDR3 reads TGTGCCAGCAGCTTGCGGGCCGGAGACTATGGCTACACCTTC.

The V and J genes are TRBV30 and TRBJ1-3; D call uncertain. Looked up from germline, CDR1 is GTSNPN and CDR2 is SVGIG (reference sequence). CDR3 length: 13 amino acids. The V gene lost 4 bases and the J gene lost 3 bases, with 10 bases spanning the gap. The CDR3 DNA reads TGTGCCTGGATCGGCCCATTTGGAAACACCATATATTTT. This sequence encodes CAWIGPFGNTIYF. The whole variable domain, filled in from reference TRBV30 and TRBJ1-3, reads SQTIHQWPATLVQPVGSPLSLECTVEGTSNPNLYWYRQAAGRGLQLLFYSVGIGQISSEVPQNLSASRPQDRQFILSSKKLLLSDSGFYLCAWIGPFGNTIYFGEGSWLTVV.

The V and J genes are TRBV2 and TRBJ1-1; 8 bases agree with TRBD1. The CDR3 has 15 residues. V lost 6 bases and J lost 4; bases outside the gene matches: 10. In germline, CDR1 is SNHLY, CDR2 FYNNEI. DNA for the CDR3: TGTGCCAGCAGGGCGCAGGGGGCCCCTAGCACTGAAGCTTTCTTT. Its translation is CASRAQGAPSTEAFF.

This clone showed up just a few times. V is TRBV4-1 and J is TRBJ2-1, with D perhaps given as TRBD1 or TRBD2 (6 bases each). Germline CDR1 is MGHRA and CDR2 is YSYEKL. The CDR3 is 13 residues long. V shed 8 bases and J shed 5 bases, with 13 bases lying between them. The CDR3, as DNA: TGCGCCAGCGTGGGGGGCCCCCACAATGAGCAGTTCTTC. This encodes CASVGGPHNEQFF.

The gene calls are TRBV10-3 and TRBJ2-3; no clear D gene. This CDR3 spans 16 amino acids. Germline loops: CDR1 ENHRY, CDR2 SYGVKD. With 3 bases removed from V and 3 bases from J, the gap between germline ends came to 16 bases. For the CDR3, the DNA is TGTGCCATCAGTGAAGGTGGGTCATGGTGGACAGATACGCAGTATTTT. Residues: CAISEGGSWWTDTQYF.

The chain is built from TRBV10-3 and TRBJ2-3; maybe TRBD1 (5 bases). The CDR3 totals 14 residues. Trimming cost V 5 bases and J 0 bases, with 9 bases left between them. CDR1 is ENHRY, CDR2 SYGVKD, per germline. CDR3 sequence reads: CAISPTGSTDTQYF. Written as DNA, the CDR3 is TGTGCCATCAGTCCCACAGGCAGCACAGATACGCAGTATTTT.

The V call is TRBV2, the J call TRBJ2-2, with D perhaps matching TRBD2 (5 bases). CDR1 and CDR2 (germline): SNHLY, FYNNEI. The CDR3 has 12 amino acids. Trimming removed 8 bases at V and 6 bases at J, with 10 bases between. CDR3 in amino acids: CASRHGAGELFF. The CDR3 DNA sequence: TGTGCCAGCCGTCACGGGGCCGGGGAGCTGTTTTTT.

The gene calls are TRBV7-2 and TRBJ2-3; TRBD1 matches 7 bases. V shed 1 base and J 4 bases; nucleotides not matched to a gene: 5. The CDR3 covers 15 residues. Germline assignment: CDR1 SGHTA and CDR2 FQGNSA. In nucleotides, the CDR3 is TGTGCCAGCAGCTTAGAAGGGGGCAGGGCAGATACGCAGTATTTT. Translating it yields CASSLEGGRADTQYF.

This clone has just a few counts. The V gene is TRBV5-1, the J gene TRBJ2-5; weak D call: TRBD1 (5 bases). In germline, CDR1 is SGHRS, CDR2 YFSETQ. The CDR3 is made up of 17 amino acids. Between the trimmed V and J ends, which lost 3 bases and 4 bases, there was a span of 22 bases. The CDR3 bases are TGCGCCAGCAGCTCCCAAATTTTAGGGCAGGGCGGAGAGACCCAGTACTTC. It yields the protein CASSSQILGQGGETQYF.

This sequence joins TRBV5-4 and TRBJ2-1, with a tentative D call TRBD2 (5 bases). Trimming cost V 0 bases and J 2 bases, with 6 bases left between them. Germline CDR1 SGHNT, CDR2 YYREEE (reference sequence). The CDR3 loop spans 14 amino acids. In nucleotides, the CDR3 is TGTGCCAGCAGCTTGGGGGGAGCCTACAATGAGCAGTTCTTC. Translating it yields CASSLGGAYNEQFF.

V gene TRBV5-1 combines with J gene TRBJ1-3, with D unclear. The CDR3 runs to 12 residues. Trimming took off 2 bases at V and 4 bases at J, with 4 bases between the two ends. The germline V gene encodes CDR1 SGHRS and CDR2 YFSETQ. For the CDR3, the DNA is TGCGCCAGCAGCTTCGAGGGAAACACCATATATTTT. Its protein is CASSFEGNTIYF.

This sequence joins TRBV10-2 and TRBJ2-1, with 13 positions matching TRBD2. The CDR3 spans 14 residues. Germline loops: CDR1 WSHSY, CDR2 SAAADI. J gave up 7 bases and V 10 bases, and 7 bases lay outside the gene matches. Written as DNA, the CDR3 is TGCGCCACCTCCACTAGCGGGGGGGCGAATGAGCAGTTCTTC. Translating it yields CATSTSGGANEQFF.

The CDR3 nucleotides read TGTGCCAGTAGAGGGGACAGGGTGATCCGCACACCCCTCCACTTT. This encodes CASRGDRVIRTPLHF. V and J are TRBV19 and TRBJ1-6, with 9 bases lining up with TRBD1. This CDR3 is 15 amino acids long. Losses at the gene ends were 6 bases for V and 11 bases for J; bases not matched to a gene: 11. Germline V gene lookup returns CDR1 LNHDA and CDR2 SQIVND (reference sequence).

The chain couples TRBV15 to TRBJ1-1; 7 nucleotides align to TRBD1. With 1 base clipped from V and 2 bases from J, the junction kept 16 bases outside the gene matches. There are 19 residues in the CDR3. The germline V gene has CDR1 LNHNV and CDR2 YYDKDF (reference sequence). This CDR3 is CATSRGSLGAQGDNTEAFF. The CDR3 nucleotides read TGTGCCACCAGCAGAGGTTCCCTAGGGGCGCAGGGGGACAACACTGAAGCTTTCTTT. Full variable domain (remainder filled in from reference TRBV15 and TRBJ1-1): DAMVIQNPRYQVTQFGKPVTLSCSQTLNHNVMYWYQQKSSQAPKLLFHYYDKDFNNEADTPDNFQSRRPNTSFCFLDIRSPGLGDTAMYLCATSRGSLGAQGDNTEAFFGQGTRLTVV.

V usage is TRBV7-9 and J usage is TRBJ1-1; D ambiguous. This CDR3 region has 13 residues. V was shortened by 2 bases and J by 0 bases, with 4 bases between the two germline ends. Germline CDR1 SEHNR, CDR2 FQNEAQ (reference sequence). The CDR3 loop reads CASSLFLNTEAFF. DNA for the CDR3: TGTGCCAGCAGCTTATTCCTGAACACTGAAGCTTTCTTT.

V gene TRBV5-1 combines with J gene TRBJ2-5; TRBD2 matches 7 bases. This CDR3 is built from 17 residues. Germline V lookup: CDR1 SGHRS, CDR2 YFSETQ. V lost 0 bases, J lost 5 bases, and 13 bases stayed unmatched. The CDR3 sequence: CASSLVASLTGGETQYF. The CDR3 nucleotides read TGCGCCAGCAGCTTGGTGGCTAGCCTAACCGGGGGGGAGACCCAGTACTTC.

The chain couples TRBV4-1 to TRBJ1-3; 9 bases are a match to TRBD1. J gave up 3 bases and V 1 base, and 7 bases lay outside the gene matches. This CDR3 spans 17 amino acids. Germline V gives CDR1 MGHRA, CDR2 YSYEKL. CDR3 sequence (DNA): TGCGCCAGCAGCCAAGGGGCACAGGGGGCAATTGGAAACACCATATATTTT. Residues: CASSQGAQGAIGNTIYF.

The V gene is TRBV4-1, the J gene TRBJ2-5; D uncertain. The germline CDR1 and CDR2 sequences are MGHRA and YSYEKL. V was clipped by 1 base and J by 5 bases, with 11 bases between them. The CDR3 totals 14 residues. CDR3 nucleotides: TGCGCCAGCAGCCAAGTTGGGTGGCCGGAGACCCAGTACTTC. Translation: CASSQVGWPETQYF.